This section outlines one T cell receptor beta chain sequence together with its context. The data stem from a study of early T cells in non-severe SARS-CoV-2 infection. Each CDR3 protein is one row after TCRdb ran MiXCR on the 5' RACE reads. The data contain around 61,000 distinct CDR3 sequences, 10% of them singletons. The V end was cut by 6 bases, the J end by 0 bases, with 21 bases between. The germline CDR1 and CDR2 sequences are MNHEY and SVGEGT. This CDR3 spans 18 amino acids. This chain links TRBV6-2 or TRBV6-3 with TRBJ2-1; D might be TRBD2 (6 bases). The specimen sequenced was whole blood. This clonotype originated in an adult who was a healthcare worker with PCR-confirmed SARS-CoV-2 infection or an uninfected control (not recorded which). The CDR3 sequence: CASRPKRAAGSSYNEQFF. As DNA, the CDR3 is TGTGCCAGCAGACCCAAGCGGGCCGCGGGAAGCTCCTACAATGAGCAGTTCTTC.